Listed here are 14 T cell receptor beta chains from one sample, sequenced in a study of shared clonotypes between healthy human individuals. Repertoires were generated with immunoSEQ multiplex PCR, while TCRdb's copy carries only in-frame clones and drops some. This sample has around 500,000 clones, with roughly 78% found just once. The sample was PBMCs. The receptor source for this set is a woman aged 40 to 50 in good health. Some clones in this sample may be carry-over from other donors' samples.

The chain combines TRBV12-5 with TRBJ2-1, with 10 bases fitting TRBD2. Per the germline V gene, CDR1 is LGHNT and CDR2 is FRNRAP. This CDR3 is 16 amino acids long. J lost 9 bases, V lost 4 bases, and 12 bases had no gene match. CDR3 coding DNA: TGTGCTAGTGGTTCCTCCGTAAGCGGGAGGGCATTTGAGCAGTTCTTC. Translated: CASGSSVSGRAFEQFF.

In its sample, this clone was seen once. This chain connects TRBV28 to TRBJ2-1, with a tentative D call TRBD2 (6 bases). Germline CDR1 is MDHEN and CDR2 is SYDVKM. With 6 bases removed from V and 4 bases from J, the gap between germline ends came to 10 bases. There are 13 residues in the CDR3. CDR3 residues: CASRGGWYNEQFF. DNA of the CDR3: TGTGCCAGCAGGGGAGGTTGGTACAATGAGCAGTTCTTC.

Many counts were recorded for this clone. The chain employs TRBV27 and TRBJ1-1, with D perhaps TRBD1 (5 bases). This CDR3 has 15 residues. Between the trimmed V and J ends, which lost 5 bases and 0 bases, there was a span of 13 bases. CDR1 is MNHEY and CDR2 is SMNVEV in the germline V gene (reference sequence). The CDR3 DNA is TGTGCCAGCAGTCCCAGGGTATTCATGAACACTGAAGCTTTCTTT. It translates to CASSPRVFMNTEAFF.

The chain uses TRBV10-3 and TRBJ2-1; 10 bases map to TRBD2. V was clipped by 7 bases and J by 4 bases; unmatched bases: 10. Per the germline V gene, CDR1 is ENHRY and CDR2 is SYGVKD. The CDR3 spans 16 residues. The CDR3 coding sequence is TGTGCCATCATGAGGGACCTACTAGCGGGGTACAATGAGCAGTTCTTC. This codes for CAIMRDLLAGYNEQFF.

CDR3 coding DNA: TGTGCCAGCAGCCAAACCCCAGCGGGAGGGGCAGGTGAGCAGTTCTTC. This sequence encodes CASSQTPAGGAGEQFF. The rearrangement joins TRBV4-2 to TRBJ2-1, with 10 bases lining up with TRBD2. Losses at the gene ends were 2 bases for V and 9 bases for J; bases not matched to a gene: 10. This CDR3 has 16 residues. CDR1 and CDR2 from the germline V gene are LGHNA and YNFKEQ.

The rearrangement joins TRBV4-3 to TRBJ2-7, with 8 bases fitting TRBD2. Germline loops: CDR1 LGHNA, CDR2 YSLEER. V trimming: 0 bases; J trimming: 3 bases; junction bases outside the gene matches: 4. The CDR3 is 15 amino acids. CDR3 protein: CASSQDSGDYYEQYF. The CDR3 DNA reads TGCGCCAGCAGCCAAGATAGCGGGGATTACTACGAGCAGTACTTC.

The rearrangement uses TRBV11-2 and TRBJ2-5; D might be TRBD2 (5 bases). Trimming pared 6 bases from V and 4 bases from J, leaving 15 bases between. The CDR3 loop spans 14 amino acids. Germline V lookup: CDR1 SGHAT, CDR2 FQNNGV. As DNA, the CDR3 is TGTGCCAGCAGATCCCTTTCTGGAGGAGAGACCCAGTACTTC. Translating it yields CASRSLSGGETQYF.

The chain recombines TRBV6-4 with TRBJ1-2; 9 bases align to TRBD1. V gave up 10 bases and J gave up 8 bases; unmatched junction bases: 8. The germline CDR1 and CDR2 sequences are MRHNA and SNTAGT. The CDR3 extends over 12 amino acids. The CDR3 DNA is TGTGCCATCCCTACAGGGGGCTGGGGCTACACCTTC. Translating gives CAIPTGGWGYTF.

The V and J genes are TRBV7-3 and TRBJ2-3, with 14 bases lining up with TRBD2. CDR1 and CDR2 (germline): SGHTA, FQGTGA. The length of the CDR3 is 19 residues. The ends lost 5 bases at V and 4 bases at J; junction bases unmatched: 14. CDR3 in DNA: TGTGCCAGCAGCCTGTTAGGGCCGGGACTAGCGGGAGAAGCAGATACGCAGTATTTT. Its protein product is CASSLLGPGLAGEADTQYF.

This chain uses TRBV29-1 with TRBJ1-1; no definite D call. The V end lost 6 bases, the J end lost 11 bases, and 19 bases lay between the germline ends. The CDR3 consists of 12 residues. Germline V gene lookup returns CDR1 SQVTM and CDR2 ANQGSEA. The CDR3 sequence: CSVSGDRAEAFF. The CDR3 nucleotides are TGCAGCGTGAGTGGTGATAGGGCGGAGGCTTTCTTT.

The V and J genes are TRBV28 and TRBJ2-4; possible D gene TRBD2, 6 bases. V lost 2 bases and J 0 bases, leaving 17 bases between the germline ends. Germline V gives CDR1 MDHEN, CDR2 SYDVKM. CDR3 length: 18 amino acids. As DNA, the CDR3 is TGTGCCAGCAGTTTACCGGGACTCCGGGAACCAGCCAAAAACATTCAGTACTTC. This translates into CASSLPGLREPAKNIQYF.

V and J are TRBV19 and TRBJ1-5, with 9 bases fitting TRBD1. The CDR3 sequence is 14 residues long. CDR1 and CDR2 from the germline V gene are LNHDA and SQIVND (reference sequence). Trimming removed 7 bases from V and 5 bases from J; junction bases left unmatched: 6. The CDR3: CASNPGQGYQPQHF. The CDR3 nucleotides read TGTGCCAGTAATCCAGGACAGGGGTATCAGCCCCAGCATTTT.

Notes on this clone: A read error may explain this, as a much larger clone is one base away. Other DNA sequences in this specimen translate into the identical CDR3. V gene TRBV28 combines with J gene TRBJ2-1; D may be TRBD2 (5 bases). Deletions cut 7 bases from V and 7 bases from J, with 20 bases between. Germline-derived CDR1 and CDR2 are MDHEN and SYDVKM. The CDR3 covers 15 residues. CDR3 nucleotides: TGTGCCAGCACCTCCGGGAACATCCTAAATAATGAGCAGTTCTTC. Amino acid sequence: CASTSGNILNNEQFF.

The gene calls are TRBV2 and TRBJ2-4, with D unclear. V dropped 8 bases and J dropped 7 bases, with 12 bases sitting between them. Germline V gene lookup returns CDR1 SNHLY and CDR2 FYNNEI. The CDR3 loop spans 12 amino acids. CDR3 loop: CASGGDGNIQYF. As DNA, the CDR3 is TGTGCCAGCGGTGGAGACGGCAACATTCAGTACTTC.